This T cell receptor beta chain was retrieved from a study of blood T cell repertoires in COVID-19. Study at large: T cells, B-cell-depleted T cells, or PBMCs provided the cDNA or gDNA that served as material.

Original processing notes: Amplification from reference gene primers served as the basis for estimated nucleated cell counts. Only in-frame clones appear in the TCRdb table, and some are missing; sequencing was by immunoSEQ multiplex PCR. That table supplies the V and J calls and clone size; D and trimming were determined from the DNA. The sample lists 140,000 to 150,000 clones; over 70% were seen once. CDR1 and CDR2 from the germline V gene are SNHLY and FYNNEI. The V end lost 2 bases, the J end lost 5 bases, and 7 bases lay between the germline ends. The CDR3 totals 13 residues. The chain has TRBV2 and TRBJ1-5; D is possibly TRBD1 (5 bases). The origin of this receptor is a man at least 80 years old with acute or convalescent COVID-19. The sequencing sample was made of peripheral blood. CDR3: CASSERQYQPQHF. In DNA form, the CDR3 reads TGTGCCAGCAGTGAAAGACAGTATCAGCCCCAGCATTTT.